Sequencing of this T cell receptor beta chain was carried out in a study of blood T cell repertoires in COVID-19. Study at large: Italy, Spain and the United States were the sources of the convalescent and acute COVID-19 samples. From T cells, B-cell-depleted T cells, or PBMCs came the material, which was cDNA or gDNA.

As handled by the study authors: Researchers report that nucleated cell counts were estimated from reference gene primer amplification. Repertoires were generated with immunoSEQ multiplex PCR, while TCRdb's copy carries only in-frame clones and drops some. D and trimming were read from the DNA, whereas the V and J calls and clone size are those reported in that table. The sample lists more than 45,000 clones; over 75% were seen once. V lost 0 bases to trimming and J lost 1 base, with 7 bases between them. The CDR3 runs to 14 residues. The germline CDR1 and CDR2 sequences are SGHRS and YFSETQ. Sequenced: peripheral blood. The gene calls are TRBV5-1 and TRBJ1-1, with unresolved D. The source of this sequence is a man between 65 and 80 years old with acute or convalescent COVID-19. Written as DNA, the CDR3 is TGCGCCAGCAGCTTGGATTCAGGGAACACTGAAGCTTTCTTT. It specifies CASSLDSGNTEAFF.